This passage covers 10 T cell receptor beta chains from one sample sequenced in a study of early T cells in non-severe SARS-CoV-2 infection. TCRdb passed the 5' RACE reads through MiXCR, listing each CDR3 protein once. The sample yields about 98,000 distinct CDR3 sequences, approximately 14% seen once. The sequenced sample was whole blood. These receptors were collected from an adult who was a healthcare worker with PCR-confirmed SARS-CoV-2 infection or an uninfected control (not recorded which).

This clonotype has a handful of counts. J is TRBJ2-3 and V is TRBV20-1; D gene uncertain. With 4 bases removed from V and 2 bases from J, the gap between germline ends came to 13 bases. The germline CDR1 and CDR2 sequences are DFQATT and SNEGSKA (reference sequence). CDR3 size: 14 residues. CDR3 nucleotides: TGCAGTGCTACCGCACCTTATTACACAGATACGCAGTATTTT. This codes for CSATAPYYTDTQYF.

The V call is TRBV3-1, the J call TRBJ2-7, with TRBD2 identical over 9 bases. The CDR3 is made up of 15 amino acids. The V segment lost 3 bases and the J segment 6 bases; nucleotides outside the gene matches: 9. Germline CDR1 is LGHDT and CDR2 is YNNKEL (reference sequence). The CDR3 loop reads CASSHPGLAPSEQYF. In nucleotides, the CDR3 is TGTGCCAGCAGCCACCCGGGACTAGCACCATCCGAGCAGTACTTC.

The V call is TRBV5-5, the J call TRBJ2-4; 12 bases are shared with TRBD2. V lost 3 bases and J lost 1; bases outside the gene matches: 11. The germline V gene encodes CDR1 SGHKS and CDR2 YYEKEE (reference sequence). CDR3 length equals 19 residues. In DNA form, the CDR3 reads TGTGCCAGCAGCTGGGGGCGGACTAGCGGGACGGAGGCCAAAAACATTCAGTACTTC. This gives the protein CASSWGRTSGTEAKNIQYF.

This sequence joins TRBV28 and TRBJ2-7, with D perhaps TRBD1 (6 bases). The germline CDR1 and CDR2 sequences are MDHEN and SYDVKM. The CDR3 is 14 amino acids. Trimming shortened V by 2 bases and J by 2 bases, and 10 bases separated the two germline ends. The CDR3 DNA is TGTGCCAGCAGTTTAAGGACAGAGACCTACGAGCAGTACTTC. Translated, it gives CASSLRTETYEQYF.

This clonotype was detected a few times. The CDR3 protein is CASSLRQGGDIQYF. The DNA of the CDR3 is TGCGCCAGCAGCCTCCGACAGGGGGGAGACATTCAGTACTTC. The V gene is TRBV5-1, the J gene TRBJ2-4, with 9 nucleotides matching TRBD1. Germline V gene data show CDR1 as SGHRS and CDR2 as YFSETQ. This CDR3 spans 14 amino acids. V dropped 4 bases and J dropped 8; count of bases not matched to a gene: 7.

This clonotype was counted only a few times. CDR3 coding DNA: TGTGCCAGTAGTATAGACACTAGCGGGACCGCGTATTTT. This sequence encodes CASSIDTSGTAYF. The chain is built from TRBV19 and TRBJ2-3, with 10 bases lining up with TRBD2. Trimming at V came to 0 bases and at J to 14 bases, leaving 5 bases not matched to a gene. CDR3 length equals 13 residues. Germline V gives CDR1 LNHDA, CDR2 SQIVND (reference sequence).

This clonotype showed up just a few times. The V gene is TRBV5-5, the J gene TRBJ1-3, with 7 positions matching TRBD1. This CDR3 contains 16 residues. V was clipped by 4 bases and J by 0 bases; unmatched bases: 7. Germline V gene sequence: CDR1 SGHKS, CDR2 YYEKEE (reference sequence). As DNA, the CDR3 is TGTGCCAGCAGCACCCGACAGGGCTTCTCTGGAAACACCATATATTTT. This translates into CASSTRQGFSGNTIYF.

The sample holds a few counts of this clonotype. The CDR3 is CASSEDGSGTGELFF. The CDR3 DNA is TGTGCCAGCAGTGAGGACGGGAGTGGGACCGGGGAGCTGTTTTTT. The gene calls are TRBV6-4 and TRBJ2-2; maybe TRBD2 (6 bases). V lost 3 bases, J lost 5 bases, and 13 bases lay in between. There are 15 residues in the CDR3. Germline lookup yields CDR1 MRHNA and CDR2 SNTAGT.

V usage is TRBV11-2 and J usage is TRBJ2-7; D perhaps matches TRBD1 (5 bases). In germline, CDR1 is SGHAT, CDR2 FQNNGV. The CDR3 is 12 residues long. The V gene lost 6 bases and the J gene lost 3 bases, with 9 bases spanning the gap. The CDR3 is CASRPQGYEQYF. CDR3 coding DNA: TGTGCCAGCAGACCTCAGGGCTACGAGCAGTACTTC.

The chain is built from TRBV27 and TRBJ2-3; D unclear. Trimming shortened V by 0 bases and J by 2 bases, and 12 bases separated the two germline ends. Germline lookup yields CDR1 MNHEY and CDR2 SMNVEV (reference sequence). The length of the CDR3 is 16 residues. CDR3 sequence reads: CASSLSVLSPTDTQYF. The CDR3 bases are TGTGCCAGCAGTTTATCAGTCCTCTCCCCCACAGATACGCAGTATTTT.